This T cell receptor beta chain is from a study of T cell repertoires in cytomegalovirus infection. Study background: CMV infection plus the matching HLA type was flagged by public TCR beta signatures.

TCRdb reprocessed the reads via MiXCR and lists one record per CDR3 protein. The table lists about 570,000 distinct CDR3 sequences, roughly 42% of them singletons. Remarks on this clonotype: Its target is not known.

The sequence came from a human donor in good health (CMV status not recorded). Some clones in this sample may be carry-over from other donors' samples. Sequenced material: cultured PBMCs, taken from culture after CMV antigen stimulation.

CDR3 sequence reads: CASSLVRPDLYGYTF. The DNA for the CDR3 is TGTGCCAGCAGTTTAGTCAGGCCAGACCTCTATGGCTACACCTTC. The V call is TRBV27, the J call TRBJ1-2; no reliable D call. Germline lookup yields CDR1 MNHEY and CDR2 SMNVEV (reference sequence). The ends were cut back, 2 bases at V and 4 bases at J, with 14 bases in the middle. The CDR3 totals 15 residues.